These T cell receptor beta chains were read from a single sample in a study of T cell responses to AZD1222 COVID-19 vaccine. The assay was immunoSEQ multiplex PCR, and TCRdb's table has in-frame clones only and misses some. The table includes about 150,000 clones, about nine tenths detected once. The specimen was peripheral blood, collected on day 0 of MenACWY control vaccination. Receptors were obtained from an adult in good health. Both conserved end residues are part of each CDR3. The D gene is left open where the match is weak. Size tells how often a clone was seen (once, few, many) or the class of an expanded clone, and some rows leave it out.

J: TRBJ1-3; D: .; size: .; V: TRBV5-1; DNA: TGCGCCAGCAGCGAGGGCGGCAGCTCTGGAAACACCATATATTTT; CDR3: CASSEGGSSGNTIYF
J: TRBJ2-3; D: TRBD2; size: .; V: TRBV10-1; DNA: TGCGCCAGCAGCTCTACCCGGACTAGCGGGGGGAGAACAGATACGCAGTATTTT; CDR3: CASSSTRTSGGRTDTQYF
J: TRBJ1-5; D: .; size: .; V: TRBV29-1; DNA: TGCAGCGTTGGTGGGGGGGGTGAGCAGCCCCAGCATTTT; CDR3: CSVGGGGEQPQHF
J: TRBJ2-7; D: TRBD1; size: once; V: TRBV6-2/TRBV6-3; DNA: TGTGCCAGCAGTCGATTTGGACAGGGCGGGTACGAGCAGTACTTC; CDR3: CASSRFGQGGYEQYF
J: TRBJ2-3; D: .; size: .; V: TRBV6-5; DNA: TGTGCCAGCAGTCACCGCACAGATACGCAGTATTTT; CDR3: CASSHRTDTQYF
J: TRBJ2-7; D: .; size: .; V: TRBV3-1/TRBV3-2; DNA: TGTGCCAGCAGCCAAGATATTTCGGAATTGAGCGAGCAGTACTTC; CDR3: CASSQDISELSEQYF
J: TRBJ1-1; D: .; size: .; V: TRBV5-1; DNA: TGCGCCAGCAGTCGGGACGGGGATGAAGCTTTCTTT; CDR3: CASSRDGDEAFF
J: TRBJ2-5; D: TRBD2; size: .; V: TRBV7-8; DNA: TGTGCCAGCAGCTTGGGCGGGGGAAATCAAGAGACCCAGTACTTC; CDR3: CASSLGGGNQETQYF
J: TRBJ2-3; D: TRBD2; size: once; V: TRBV5-1; DNA: TGCGCCAGCAGTTCCAGACTAGCGGGGGGCCCAGATACGCAGTATTTT; CDR3: CASSSRLAGGPDTQYF
J: TRBJ1-2; D: .; size: .; V: TRBV30; DNA: TGTGCCTGGAGTCCAGGGAGTGGCTACACCTTC; CDR3: CAWSPGSGYTF
J: TRBJ1-5; D: .; size: .; V: TRBV6-5; DNA: TGTGCCAGCTCCGGGACGGGCAATCAGCCCCAGCATTTT; CDR3: CASSGTGNQPQHF
J: TRBJ1-2; D: TRBD1; size: .; V: TRBV27; DNA: TGTGCCAGCAGTTCGGGACAGGGGATTTTTGGCTACACCTTC; CDR3: CASSSGQGIFGYTF
J: TRBJ2-3; D: TRBD2; size: .; V: TRBV28; DNA: TGTGCCAGCAGTTCCAGGACTAGCGGGGGGTCTGCTGATACGCAGTATTTT; CDR3: CASSSRTSGGSADTQYF
J: TRBJ1-2; D: TRBD1; size: few; V: TRBV4-2; DNA: TGTGCCAGCAGCCCCCTGACAGGGGCAGGCGGTGGCTACACCTTC; CDR3: CASSPLTGAGGGYTF
J: TRBJ1-2; D: .; size: few; V: TRBV29-1; DNA: TGCAGCGTTGGCCGCACAGGGAACTATGGCTACACCTTC; CDR3: CSVGRTGNYGYTF
J: TRBJ1-2; D: .; size: .; V: TRBV11-3; DNA: TGTGCCAGCAGCTTAGAAAGGACGGACGAAGGGACTAACTATGGCTACACCTTC; CDR3: CASSLERTDEGTNYGYTF
J: TRBJ1-1; D: TRBD1; size: .; V: TRBV9; DNA: TGTGCCAGCAGCATACAAGGGACAGGGGGCCTTGCTGAAGCTTTCTTT; CDR3: CASSIQGTGGLAEAFF
J: TRBJ1-2; D: TRBD1; size: .; V: TRBV2; DNA: TGTGCCAGCAGTGCTGGACAGGGGGCGCCCCTGTATGGCTACACCTTC; CDR3: CASSAGQGAPLYGYTF
J: TRBJ1-1; D: .; size: .; V: TRBV6-5; DNA: TGTGCCAGCAGTCGACAGGTAGATGGCACTGAAGCTTTCTTT; CDR3: CASSRQVDGTEAFF
J: TRBJ2-1; D: TRBD2; size: .; V: TRBV29-1; DNA: TGCAGCACTTGGGAGGGCGGCTACAATGAGCAGTTCTTC; CDR3: CSTWEGGYNEQFF
J: TRBJ1-5; D: .; size: .; V: TRBV5-1; DNA: TGCGCCAGCAGCTTGGAGGGTCAGCCCCAGCATTTT; CDR3: CASSLEGQPQHF
J: TRBJ2-1; D: TRBD2; size: .; V: TRBV9; DNA: TGTGCCAGCAGTTTAGCGGGAGACTGGAACAATGAGCAGTTCTTC; CDR3: CASSLAGDWNNEQFF
J: TRBJ1-5; D: .; size: .; V: TRBV12-2; DNA: TGTGCAAGTCGCTTACCTCCACAGGGAGGGGGCAATCAGCCCCAGCATTTT; CDR3: CASRLPPQGGGNQPQHF
J: TRBJ2-1; D: TRBD1; size: .; V: TRBV28; DNA: TGTGCCAGCAGTCCCGGCAGGGGGCCCAATGAGCAGTTCTTC; CDR3: CASSPGRGPNEQFF
J: TRBJ1-1; D: .; size: .; V: TRBV4-1; DNA: TGCGCCAGCAGCCAATCCGGACATAGGAACACTGAAGCTTTCTTT; CDR3: CASSQSGHRNTEAFF
J: TRBJ1-4; D: .; size: .; V: TRBV3-1/TRBV3-2; DNA: TGTGCCAGCAGCCAAGACCCCCTCTTTCCCGGGACAACTAATGAAAAACTGTTTTTT; CDR3: CASSQDPLFPGTTNEKLFF
J: TRBJ2-6; D: .; size: .; V: TRBV5-4; DNA: TGTGCCAGCAGCCTGGGCGGGGGACAGGACTTCTCTGGGGCCAACGTCCTGACTTTC; CDR3: CASSLGGGQDFSGANVLTF
J: TRBJ2-7; D: TRBD2; size: .; V: TRBV9; DNA: TGTGCCAGCAGCGTAGGGACTAGCGGACCGCGCTACGAGCAGTACTTC; CDR3: CASSVGTSGPRYEQYF
J: TRBJ1-5; D: .; size: once; V: TRBV7-2; DNA: TGTGCCAGCAGAGGGGGTGATCAGCCCCAGCATTTT; CDR3: CASRGGDQPQHF
J: TRBJ1-5; D: .; size: few; V: TRBV6-5; DNA: TGTGCCAGCACAGGGAAGGGCAATCAGCCCCAGCATTTT; CDR3: CASTGKGNQPQHF
J: TRBJ2-2; D: .; size: .; V: TRBV5-1; DNA: TGCGCCAGCAGCCTCAAGGGCACCACCGGGGAGCTGTTTTTT; CDR3: CASSLKGTTGELFF
J: TRBJ2-5; D: TRBD2; size: .; V: TRBV5-1; DNA: TGCGCCAGCAGCTTGGCCGGGGGGTCTTTCGAGACCCAGTACTTC; CDR3: CASSLAGGSFETQYF
J: TRBJ1-2; D: .; size: .; V: TRBV28; DNA: TGTGCCAGCAGTCCCCGGGCAAACTCTAACTATGGCTACACCTTC; CDR3: CASSPRANSNYGYTF
J: TRBJ2-2; D: TRBD2; size: .; V: TRBV6-4; DNA: TGTGCCAGCTCTAGGACTAGTCCTTTTCGAGGGGAGCTGTTTTTT; CDR3: CASSRTSPFRGELFF
J: TRBJ2-1; D: TRBD1; size: once; V: TRBV5-4; DNA: TGTGCCAGCAGCTGGGGACAGGCTTATGAGCAGTTCTTC; CDR3: CASSWGQAYEQFF
J: TRBJ2-1; D: TRBD2; size: .; V: TRBV3-1/TRBV3-2; DNA: TGTGCCAGCAGCGCCGAGGGACTAGCGGGGGGGCATGAGCAGTTCTTC; CDR3: CASSAEGLAGGHEQFF
J: TRBJ2-4; D: .; size: .; V: TRBV2; DNA: TGTGCCAGCAGTCTAGGACTAGCCAAAAACATTCAGTACTTC; CDR3: CASSLGLAKNIQYF
J: TRBJ2-6; D: .; size: .; V: TRBV19; DNA: TGTGCCAGTAGTCCTGGGACCCAGAGGGCCAACGTCCTGACTTTC; CDR3: CASSPGTQRANVLTF
J: TRBJ2-7; D: .; size: once; V: TRBV19; DNA: TGTGCCAGTAGTATACCCTATCTAAGGGAGCAGTACTTC; CDR3: CASSIPYLREQYF
J: TRBJ2-5; D: .; size: .; V: TRBV5-4; DNA: TGTGCCAGCAGCTTTCCGAGGACAGAGACCCAGTACTTC; CDR3: CASSFPRTETQYF
J: TRBJ1-2; D: .; size: .; V: TRBV7-2; DNA: TGTGCCAGCAGCAATACACTGGAGAAGGGCTACACCTTC; CDR3: CASSNTLEKGYTF
J: TRBJ1-1; D: .; size: .; V: TRBV5-1; DNA: TGCGCCAGCAGCTTGAGCGCAATGAACACTGAAGCTTTCTTT; CDR3: CASSLSAMNTEAFF
J: TRBJ2-7; D: .; size: .; V: TRBV5-4; DNA: TGTGCCAGCAGCGGTGGGGTGCGGACGAGCTCCTACGAGCAGTACTTC; CDR3: CASSGGVRTSSYEQYF
J: TRBJ1-5; D: TRBD1; size: .; V: TRBV20-1; DNA: TGCAGTGCACAGGGGGGTGGTGCCCAGCATTTT; CDR3: CSAQGGGAQHF
J: TRBJ2-5; D: .; size: .; V: TRBV7-9; DNA: TGTGCCAGCAGCTCCGGCGGCTTACAAGAGACCCAGTACTTC; CDR3: CASSSGGLQETQYF
J: TRBJ1-5; D: .; size: .; V: TRBV6-2/TRBV6-3; DNA: TGTGCCAGCAGTGTCACAGCTAGCAATCAGCCCCAGCATTTT; CDR3: CASSVTASNQPQHF